This T cell receptor (beta chain) was obtained from a study of cytomegalovirus exposure and HLA in healthy donors (TCRdb year 2017). About the full investigation: An earlier analysis of 587 of the donors reported approximately 300 Gb of sequence data and approximately 120 million unique TCR beta sequences obtained from about 180 million T cells. Every repertoire in the discovery cohort had been generated on one and the same sequencing platform. Because of strong linkage in the cohort, roughly five DR-DQ haplotypes were treated as single units for association and clustering. Class I and class II HLA loci were covered by the typing at four-digit resolution. Donor age, sex, ethnicity and CMV serostatus were compiled together with the repertoire data. An early release covering about 600 HLA-typed donors comprised approximately 300 gigabases of sequencing data and around 80 million unique TCR sequences. The number of typed donors differed by locus: about 629-630 for A, B, C, DRB1 and DQB1; 522 for DQA1; 606 for DPA1; and roughly 470 for DPB1. Among almost 400 genotyped donors of the cohort, an average of 235,054 unique TCR beta nucleotide sequences were sequenced per donor, roughly 20% of them non-productive. Rather than using new phenotypic data, the later analysis identified candidate immune exposures from TCR beta sequences and from how often those sequences occurred across donors. The study profiled the T cell repertoires of about 640 subjects by immunosequencing and related them to cytomegalovirus serostatus. A later analysis re-examined previously published TCR beta repertoires from 610 or so donors and added high-resolution HLA genotyping to investigate patterns of TCR occurrence. The genetic ancestry cluster associated with self-reported Caucasian donors included about 81% of the roughly 400 genotyped donors. Genome-wide SNP genotypes for about 55% of the 666 donors were used in a later genetic analysis, which treated that subset as a discovery cohort. In an earlier analysis of roughly 540 of the donors, high-throughput TCR beta sequencing was used to judge whether each TCR beta V gene segment behaved as functional or pseudogenic. High-throughput TCR immunosequencing, statistical association of individual TCRs with disease status, and machine learning were combined to predict cytomegalovirus infection status. Besides the first cohort of 550 to 750 subjects, a separate validation cohort made up of over 95 different subjects was used. The aim of the study was to test whether cataloging public T cell receptors could identify signatures of past pathogen exposure.

The cohort consisted of more than 650 healthy bone marrow donors. At the time of sampling, all cohort members were nominally healthy, though unrecorded immune exposures were likely present. The donor was CMV seronegative and was included in the group of about 400 seronegative cohort members. A peripheral blood sample was collected from each donor, and TCR beta sequencing was performed on peripheral blood mononuclear cells. The Qiagen DNeasy Blood Extraction Kit was used to extract genomic DNA from the blood cell samples. The study at large found these results: At a false discovery rate of 0.05, a later analysis linked 16,951 TCR beta sequences to specific HLA alleles. According to a later analysis, most CMV-associated TCR beta chains appeared to be HLA-restricted, and the HLA associations seemed to be driven largely by CMV exposure. In an earlier analysis of fewer than 700 of the donors, most TCR beta V segments appeared in productive rearrangements about 87% or about 30% of the time, broadly matching IMGT annotations. For the cohort, immune exposure information was limited to CMV serostatus. Strong co-occurrence of HLA alleles, especially DR and DQ, made assigning TCR associations to individual alleles difficult. A further reported finding was that TCR beta sequences accurately predicted the HLA-A and HLA-B alleles for most subjects in the first cohort. A cluster of highly shared sequence variants was judged likely to be a technical artifact of the sequencing pipeline. According to a later analysis, TCR association rates differed among HLA loci, with DRB1 alleles showing the most associated TCRs and HLA-C alleles showing the fewest. Several of the top co-occurrence clusters appeared to be linked to parvovirus B19, influenza, CMV and Epstein-Barr virus, according to a later analysis. This cohort had only TCR beta chains sequenced, and the lack of alpha or paired-chain data limited which features could be detected. Cytomegalovirus status was reported to be diagnosed by the classifier with high specificity and sensitivity in both the original and validation cohorts. The 87-base-pair reads could not distinguish some IMGT-functional V segments, including TRBV6-2 and TRBV6-3, so those segments were excluded. The authors suggested that the approach could potentially be generalized to other disease states and immunological phenotypes. An association between a missense DCLRE1C variant and V-gene and J-gene trimming of TCR beta chains was found in a later genetic analysis and replicated in an independent cohort. Across donors, most TCR sequences were observed very rarely, whereas some public TCRs were present in many individuals. Presence/absence analyses assumed roughly uniform sequencing depth across donors, an assumption that may not hold. A few of the identified cytomegalovirus-associated TCR beta chains were confirmed in vitro to be specific for cytomegalovirus antigens. In a later genetic analysis, fewer N-insertions in productive TCRs were reported among donors in an Asian-associated ancestry cluster than the approximately 630-donor mean. In the study, 150 to 200 TCR beta chains were listed as associated with cytomegalovirus. Correlated functional status among segregating V segments might be attributable to linkage disequilibrium, but an unknown experimental factor could not be ruled out. Because counts were too low, seventeen rarely observed V segments, including chromosome 9 orphons, were excluded from the earlier analysis of a few hundred of the donors. Because HLA typing was unavailable for some donors at each locus, only the typed subset was used in association tests. Compared with equally common non-associated chains, HLA-associated TCR beta chains in a later analysis were more clonally expanded and had lower generation probabilities.

This clone was observed once. The clone's antigen remains unknown. No base-level quality is on record; no much larger clone is a single base apart. Including cysteine and phenylalanine, the CDR3 has 15 amino acids. Kept here is only the CDR3 DNA, which spans 45 bases and is read in frame from base 1. V is cut back by 0 bases and J by 1 base, with 4 bases in the junction unmatched. The germline V gene supplies CDR1 SGHRS and CDR2 YFSETQ. Library preparation used the immunoSEQ multiplex PCR assay. The multiplex PCR relied on a mix of 60 forward primers for TCR Vbeta segments and 13 reverse primers for TCR Jbeta segments. Amplification of the CDR3 region of rearranged TCR beta genes was performed with a multiplex PCR assay on genomic DNA. The amplified TCR beta libraries were sequenced on the Illumina HiSeq System as 87-base-pair reads. Processing in the source paper ran as follows. Across the 500 to 850 repertoires, a later analysis counted some 81 million unique TCR beta chains, 9.5 million to 13 million of which were shared by at least two donors. Raw reads were error-corrected and collapsed into unique sequences with a nearest-neighbor algorithm that merged closely related sequences to remove PCR and sequencing errors. V, D and J gene segments were assigned by aligning CDR3 sequences to IMGT reference sequences. For a sequence to be retained, at least a six-nucleotide match to both a V gene segment and a J gene segment was required. A rearrangement counted as productive if the CDR3 had no stop codons and remained in frame with V and J, and every other rearrangement counted as non-productive. Following IMGT convention, CDR3 was defined as the stretch from the second conserved V-encoded cysteine to the conserved J-encoded phenylalanine. Sequences without an unambiguous match to a single V gene segment were excluded from the earlier analysis of about 600 of the donors. In an earlier analysis of a few hundred of the donors, V segments were called functional above 56.7% productive rearrangements and were called segregating when the between-donor standard deviation exceeded 5%. To diagnose cytomegalovirus status from the catalog of TCR beta chain sequences, a statistical classification framework was built. In a later analysis, TCR nucleotide sequences were compared against IMGT/GENE-DB human TR gene sequences so that V and J genes could be assigned. The TCRdist pipeline was used in a later analysis to assign CDR3 sequences and most-parsimonious VDJ recombination scenarios. In a later analysis, each TCR beta chain was defined by its CDR3 amino acid sequence together with its V-gene family, and reads without a unique V-gene family were excluded. As a way to deal with suspected cross-contamination and a sequencing artifact, a later analysis dropped hundreds of nucleotide sequences that were highly shared and had low generation probability. For each public chain, a later analysis derived a clonal expansion index from normalized ranks of inferred template counts within each repertoire. In a later analysis, generation probabilities were computed with a VDJ recombination model fitted to out-of-frame rearrangements, and the resulting probabilities were checked against IGoR. In a later analysis, TCR-TCR, TCR-HLA and TCR-CMV co-occurrence was scored with hypergeometric tests, and a repertoire-size bias correction was applied to TCR pairs. A later analysis estimated false discovery rates by permuting HLA or CMV assignments 20 times. A later analysis grouped co-occurring TCRs with DBSCAN, adding TCRdist sequence similarity when clustering within HLA-allele-positive subsets. Co-occurrence clustering excluded repertoires with fewer than 30,000 or more than 120,000 public chains, plus five with anomalous nucleotide sharing. This immuneACCESS table, as held by TCRdb, lists in-frame sequences with V and J called but not all clones. Of the missing ones, under half trace to an unresolved V gene in checked studies; the others have no known cause. The V and J calls and the clone size are those of that table, but D and trimming were determined from the DNA. The sample table contains around 190,000 clones; only one count was recorded for around 77% of them. Roughly 2.3% of the sample lies in the top ten.

The source is a man between 60 and 70 years old in good health and CMV-seronegative. The material sequenced was PBMCs. In this chain, TRBV5-1 is recombined with TRBJ2-7, and 7 junction bases match TRBD1. The CDR3 in this case is CASSLGRDSSYEQYF. The DNA is as follows: TGCGCCAGCAGCTTGGGCCGGGACAGTTCCTACGAGCAGTACTTC. The CDR3 plus the reference TRBV5-1 and TRBJ2-7 genes for the other parts give the full variable domain: KAGVTQTPRYLIKTRGQQVTLSCSPISGHRSVSWYQQTPGQGLQFLFEYFSETQRNKGNFPGRFSGRQFSNSRSEMNVSTLELGDSALYLCASSLGRDSSYEQYFGPGTRLTVT.